This T cell receptor beta chain was sequenced in a study of cytomegalovirus exposure and HLA in healthy donors (dated by TCRdb to 2017 to 2019). Regarding the research as a whole: An earlier analysis of more than 550 of the donors reported roughly 300 Gb of sequence data and roughly 120 million unique TCR beta sequences obtained from around 180 million T cells. An early release covering about 600 HLA-typed donors comprised 300 to 350 gigabases of sequencing data and some 79 million unique TCR sequences. The genetic ancestry cluster associated with self-reported Caucasian donors included roughly four fifths of the roughly 360 genotyped donors. The study aimed to test whether cataloging public T cell receptors could reveal signatures of past pathogen exposure. The study used immunosequencing to profile the T cell repertoires of 666 subjects and linked those repertoires to cytomegalovirus serostatus. In addition to the first cohort of around 670 subjects, a separate validation cohort of approximately 110 different subjects was used. To predict cytomegalovirus infection status, the study brought together high-throughput TCR immunosequencing, statistical association of individual TCRs with disease status, and machine learning. In a later analysis, previously published TCR beta repertoires from about 670 donors were re-analyzed and high-resolution HLA genotyping was added so that TCR occurrence patterns could be studied. The later analysis used no new phenotypic data to find candidate immune exposures, relying instead on TCR beta sequences and their occurrence across donors. In an earlier analysis of roughly 580 of the donors, high-throughput TCR beta sequencing was used to judge whether each TCR beta V gene segment behaved as functional or pseudogenic. Alongside the repertoire data, information on donor age, sex, ethnicity and CMV serostatus was compiled. A later genetic analysis took genome-wide SNP genotypes for 398 of the 666 donors and used that subset as a discovery cohort. All discovery cohort repertoires had been generated using a single sequencing platform. HLA typing included class I and class II loci at four-digit resolution. The number of typed donors differed by locus: about 620-630 for A, B, C, DRB1 and DQB1; approximately 530 for DQA1; 600 to 610 for DPA1; and 400 to 480 for DPB1. Several DR-DQ haplotypes were handled as single units for association and clustering because linkage in the cohort was strong. Among around 400 genotyped donors of the cohort, an average of approximately 200,000 unique TCR beta nucleotide sequences was sequenced per donor, of which 15% to 20% were non-productive.

Library generation was performed with the immunoSEQ multiplex PCR assay. The multiplex PCR relied on a mix of 60 forward primers for TCR Vbeta segments and 13 reverse primers for TCR Jbeta segments. A multiplex PCR assay on genomic DNA amplified the CDR3 region of rearranged TCR beta genes. The Illumina HiSeq System was used to sequence the amplified TCR beta libraries as 87-base-pair reads. In the original analysis: A later analysis counted around 72 million unique TCR beta chains across the 650 to 800 repertoires, and around 12 million of these chains were shared by at least two donors. Raw reads were error-corrected and collapsed into unique sequences with a nearest-neighbor algorithm that merged closely related sequences to remove PCR and sequencing errors. Alignment of CDR3 sequences to IMGT reference sequences was used to assign V, D and J gene segments. For a sequence to be retained, a match of at least six nucleotides was required to both a V gene segment and a J gene segment. A rearrangement counted as productive if the CDR3 had no stop codons and remained in frame with V and J, and every other rearrangement counted as non-productive. CDR3 was defined according to IMGT convention as the region running from the second conserved V-encoded cysteine to the conserved J-encoded phenylalanine. The earlier analysis of about 560 of the donors excluded any sequence lacking an unambiguous match to a single V gene segment. In an earlier analysis of about 590 of the donors, a V segment was called functional when productive rearrangements were above 56.7%, and segregating when the standard deviation between donors exceeded 5%. A statistical classification framework was developed to diagnose cytomegalovirus status using the catalog of TCR beta chain sequences. In a later analysis, TCR nucleotide sequences were compared against IMGT/GENE-DB human TR gene sequences so that V and J genes could be assigned. In a later analysis, CDR3 sequences and most-parsimonious VDJ recombination scenarios were assigned using the TCRdist pipeline. A later analysis defined each TCR beta chain by its CDR3 amino acid sequence plus V-gene family, and excluded reads lacking a unique V-gene family. A later analysis removed 592 highly shared, low-generation-probability nucleotide sequences to deal with suspected cross-contamination and a sequencing artifact. In a later analysis, a clonal expansion index was calculated for each public chain from normalized within-repertoire ranks of inferred template counts. Generation probabilities in a later analysis came from a VDJ recombination model fitted to out-of-frame rearrangements, and those results were checked against IGoR. A later analysis scored TCR-TCR, TCR-HLA and TCR-CMV co-occurrence with hypergeometric tests, applying a repertoire-size bias correction to TCR pairs. False discovery rates were estimated in a later analysis by permuting HLA or CMV assignments 20 times. In a later analysis, co-occurring TCRs were grouped using DBSCAN, with TCRdist sequence similarity added in when clustering inside HLA-allele-positive subsets. Repertoires with fewer than 30,000 or more than 120,000 public chains, plus five repertoires with anomalous nucleotide sharing, were excluded from co-occurrence clustering. Here the immuneACCESS table is served through TCRdb, limited to in-frame sequences with V and J called. Missing clones are a known gap in these copies; in checked studies unresolved V genes cover under half, and the rest lacks a known reason. The V and J calls and the clone size are those of that table, but D and trimming were determined from the DNA. The sample profile shows some 160,000 clones; roughly 73% of them were found once. Around 1.5% of the sample lies in the top ten.

In regard to this clone: No antigen is known for it. The sample holds no much larger clone one base away, and base qualities are not on file.

What the research found in general, with its limitations: In an earlier analysis of more than 450 of the donors, most TCR beta V segments were observed in productive rearrangements about 87% or about 30% of the time, broadly matching IMGT annotations. Correlated functional status among segregating V segments might reflect linkage disequilibrium, but an unknown experimental factor could not be ruled out. A later genetic analysis associated a missense DCLRE1C variant with V-gene and J-gene trimming of TCR beta chains, and an independent cohort replicated the association. For the cohort, immune exposure information was limited to CMV serostatus. Sequencing depth was assumed to be roughly uniform across donors in the presence/absence analyses, though that assumption may not hold. Specific HLA alleles were associated with 16,951 TCR beta sequences at a false discovery rate of 0.05 in a later analysis. A further reported finding was that TCR beta sequences accurately predicted the HLA-A and HLA-B alleles for most subjects in the first cohort. The study listed approximately 150 TCR beta chains as associated with cytomegalovirus. Only TCR beta chains were sequenced in this cohort, and the absence of alpha or paired-chain data limited detectable features. In a later analysis, HLA-associated TCR beta chains were found to be more clonally expanded and to have lower generation probabilities than equally common non-associated chains. In a later genetic analysis, fewer N-insertions in productive TCRs were reported among donors in an Asian-associated ancestry cluster than the roughly 700-donor mean. A cluster of highly shared sequence variants was judged likely to represent a technical artifact of the sequencing pipeline. The earlier analysis of nearly 600 of the donors excluded some 15 rarely observed V segments, including chromosome 9 orphons, because counts were too low. Because HLA typing was unavailable for some donors at each locus, only the typed subset was used in association tests. Assigning TCR associations to individual alleles was difficult when HLA alleles, especially DR and DQ, strongly co-occurred. Three of the identified cytomegalovirus-associated TCR beta chains were confirmed in vitro to be specific for cytomegalovirus antigens. According to a later analysis, parvovirus B19, influenza, CMV and Epstein-Barr virus appeared linked to several top co-occurrence clusters. Most TCR sequences were seen in very few donors, while some public TCRs were found in many individuals. According to a later analysis, TCR association rates differed among HLA loci, with DRB1 alleles showing the most associated TCRs and HLA-C alleles showing the fewest. Cytomegalovirus status was reported to be diagnosed by the classifier with high specificity and sensitivity in both the original and validation cohorts. The authors suggested that the approach could potentially be extended to other disease states and immunological phenotypes. Most CMV-associated TCR beta chains appeared to be HLA-restricted in a later analysis, and the HLA associations seemed to be driven largely by CMV exposure.

The cohort was made up of about 670 healthy bone marrow donors. All cohort members were sampled while nominally healthy, although unrecorded immune exposures were likely present. The donor was CMV seronegative and was included in the group of a few hundred seronegative cohort members. A peripheral blood sample was provided by each donor, and peripheral blood mononuclear cells were used for TCR beta sequencing. Genomic DNA was extracted from the blood cell samples with the Qiagen DNeasy Blood Extraction Kit. This clonotype was sampled from a woman in her twenties or thirties in good health and CMV-seronegative. Sequencing was done on a sample of PBMCs.

The CDR3 corresponds to CASSLASGTANYGYTF. The DNA sequence is TGTGCCAGCAGCTTAGCCTCCGGGACAGCCAACTATGGCTACACCTTC. The chain was built from TRBV7-2 and TRBJ1-2, and 7 junction bases match TRBD1. The CDR1 and CDR2 encoded by the germline V gene are SGHTA and FQGNSA. Reading from cysteine to phenylalanine, the CDR3 counts 16 amino acids. Only CDR3 DNA remains: 48 bases, in frame from the first base. Relative to germline, V is missing 0 bases and J is missing 2 bases, with 6 bases of the junction outside any gene match.